Following are 17 T cell receptor beta chains from one sample sequenced in a study of cytomegalovirus exposure and HLA in healthy donors. Libraries were prepared by immunoSEQ multiplex PCR; TCRdb keeps only in-frame clonotypes and omits some of them. The sample gives about 130,000 clones, 89% of which show up once; about 2% is in the top ten. The sequenced sample was PBMCs. The receptors here all came from a woman aged 18-35 years in good health and CMV-seronegative.

The V and J genes are TRBV29-1 and TRBJ2-4, with a weak D call TRBD2 (5 bases). V lost 2 bases and J lost 6, with 14 bases in between. The CDR3 has 14 residues. Germline CDR1 is SQVTM and CDR2 is ANQGSEA. The CDR3 loop is CSVETGTLGNIQYF. The CDR3 DNA is TGCAGCGTTGAAACGGGAACCTTGGGAAACATTCAGTACTTC.

This clone was detected a few times. The genes are TRBV30 and TRBJ1-2; perhaps TRBD1 as D (5 bases). The germline V gene encodes CDR1 GTSNPN and CDR2 SVGIG (reference sequence). The CDR3 runs 14 residues. The V and J ends lost 4 bases and 8 bases respectively, with 20 bases between them. The CDR3 loop is CAWTNGGIRSGYTF. The CDR3, as DNA: TGTGCCTGGACCAACGGGGGAATCCGGAGCGGCTACACCTTC. Based on the CDR3 plus reference TRBV30 and TRBJ1-2, the full variable domain is SQTIHQWPATLVQPVGSPLSLECTVEGTSNPNLYWYRQAAGRGLQLLFYSVGIGQISSEVPQNLSASRPQDRQFILSSKKLLLSDSGFYLCAWTNGGIRSGYTFGSGTRLTVV.

The CDR3 loop is CSAWRGYIQYF. The CDR3 DNA follows: TGCAGTGCCTGGCGGGGGTACATTCAGTACTTC. This sequence joins TRBV20-1 and TRBJ2-4; 7 nucleotides align to TRBD2. Germline trimming cut 6 bases from V and 8 bases from J; bases unmatched to any gene: 4. In germline, CDR1 is DFQATT, CDR2 SNEGSKA (reference sequence). The CDR3 contains 11 residues.

This clone was counted a single time. The chain has TRBV5-1 and TRBJ2-7, with 10 bases matching TRBD1. Germline CDR1 and CDR2: SGHRS and YFSETQ. V lost 5 bases and J lost 6; bases outside the gene matches: 8. The CDR3 covers 14 residues. Here the CDR3 DNA reads TGCGCCAGCAGTCCGGGACAGGGGAGGGGCGAGCAGTACTTC. Residues: CASSPGQGRGEQYF.

The chain carries TRBV13 and TRBJ1-2, with 7 bases lining up with TRBD1. The J segment lost 4 bases and the V segment lost 5 bases, leaving 10 bases of the junction unmatched. The CDR3 extends over 15 amino acids. Germline V gene data show CDR1 as PRHDT and CDR2 as FYEKMQ (reference sequence). The CDR3 region has the DNA TGTGCCAGCAGCCCGTTGGGACAGCAAATCTATGGCTACACCTTC. It is translated as CASSPLGQQIYGYTF.

The CDR3 DNA sequence: TGTGCCAGCAGTTTTCGCGGGGGGAGTGGCTACGAGCAGTACTTC. Residues: CASSFRGGSGYEQYF. The chain employs TRBV27 and TRBJ2-7; TRBD2 agrees at 8 bases. Unmatched junction bases numbered 7, after V lost 3 bases and J lost 3 bases. This CDR3 is built from 15 residues. Germline lookup yields CDR1 MNHEY and CDR2 SMNVEV (reference sequence).

The chain carries TRBV6-1 and TRBJ1-2; 10 bases line up with TRBD1. The CDR3 is 19 residues long. Germline trimming cut 0 bases from V and 4 bases from J; bases unmatched to any gene: 14. CDR1 is MNHNS, CDR2 SASEGT, per germline. Written as DNA, the CDR3 is TGTGCCAGCAGTGAAGCGCTTCGAGGAGGGACAGGGGCATCCTATGGCTACACCTTC. Translated: CASSEALRGGTGASYGYTF.

V and J are TRBV7-3 and TRBJ2-2; the D is unclear. CDR3 length: 13 amino acids. Trimming stripped 3 bases from V and 6 bases from J, with 8 bases between. The germline V gene has CDR1 SGHTA and CDR2 FQGTGA. The CDR3 loop is CASSFLEAGELFF. The CDR3 DNA follows: TGTGCCAGCAGCTTCCTAGAGGCCGGGGAGCTGTTTTTT.

The rearrangement links TRBV13 to TRBJ1-6; TRBD1 matches 7 bases. The V gene's germline CDR1 is PRHDT and CDR2 FYEKMQ (reference sequence). The CDR3 runs 16 residues. Trimming took 0 bases from V and 5 from J; bases not matched to a gene: 4. The CDR3 nucleotides are TGTGCCAGCAGCTTAGGTGGGGACAGAGATAATTCACCCCTCCACTTT. Translating it yields CASSLGGDRDNSPLHF.

The V and J genes are TRBV7-6 and TRBJ2-7, with 10 bases that match TRBD2. CDR3 length: 15 amino acids. Per the germline V gene, CDR1 is SGHVS and CDR2 is FNYEAQ. V shed 6 bases and J 5 bases; nucleotides not matched to a gene: 10. The CDR3 loop reads CASSLGLAGDHEQYF. As DNA, the CDR3 is TGTGCCAGCAGTCTAGGCCTAGCGGGAGATCACGAGCAGTACTTC.

The V gene is TRBV7-9, the J gene TRBJ1-1, with D maybe TRBD1 (6 bases). Trimming cost V 3 bases and J 6 bases, with 14 bases left between them. The CDR3 is 14 residues long. In germline, CDR1 is SEHNR, CDR2 FQNEAQ (reference sequence). CDR3 nucleotides: TGTGCCAGCAGCTTGGAAGGGAAGGGGGCTGAAGCTTTCTTT. Its translation is CASSLEGKGAEAFF.

The chain links TRBV27 to TRBJ2-7, with 8 nucleotides matching TRBD2. The CDR3 spans 16 residues. J was trimmed by 3 bases and V by 5 bases; bases with no gene match: 12. Germline loops: CDR1 MNHEY, CDR2 SMNVEV (reference sequence). The CDR3 sequence is CASSHRTGTRIYEQYF. CDR3 DNA: TGTGCCAGCAGTCATCGAACCGGGACTAGGATCTACGAGCAGTACTTC.

This clone was observed a single time. This chain uses TRBV7-9 with TRBJ2-3; D might be TRBD1 (6 bases). V was cut by 1 base and J by 1 base, with 12 bases left in between. Germline V gene lookup returns CDR1 SEHNR and CDR2 FQNEAQ (reference sequence). The CDR3 runs to 16 residues. In DNA, the CDR3 is TGTGCCAGCAGCTTAGTACCAGGGGCTGGCACAGATACGCAGTATTTT. This encodes CASSLVPGAGTDTQYF.

The J gene is TRBJ2-2, the V gene TRBV27; D not certain. This CDR3 comprises 13 residues. Germline CDR1 reads MNHEY; CDR2 reads SMNVEV (reference sequence). Deletions cut 5 bases from V and 6 bases from J, with 10 bases between. The CDR3, as DNA: TGTGCCAGCAGTACCCCGCGGCCCGGGGAGCTGTTTTTT. As protein: CASSTPRPGELFF.

The gene calls are TRBV11-3 and TRBJ1-2, with 7 bases that match TRBD1. Trimming cost V 5 bases and J 7 bases; bases outside gene matches: 7. The CDR3 has 13 residues. CDR1 SGHNT and CDR2 YENEEA come from the germline V gene. The CDR3 DNA reads TGTGCCAGCAGCCATAAGGGGGCAAGTGGCTACACCTTC. Its protein is CASSHKGASGYTF.

The chain recombines TRBV2 with TRBJ1-3; TRBD1 is a possible D gene (6 bases). The CDR3 loop spans 14 amino acids. The germline gives CDR1 SNHLY, CDR2 FYNNEI. V lost 6 bases, J lost 0 bases, and 9 bases lay in between. DNA of the CDR3: TGTGCCAGCAGGCAGGGACACTCTGGAAACACCATATATTTT. Protein: CASRQGHSGNTIYF.

V and J are TRBV6-1 and TRBJ1-2; D is undetermined. The CDR3 contains 13 residues. The V end lost 1 base, the J end lost 5 bases, and 8 bases lay between the germline ends. Germline lookup yields CDR1 MNHNS and CDR2 SASEGT. The CDR3 reads CASSEEAGYGYTF. The DNA for the CDR3 is TGTGCCAGCAGTGAAGAGGCAGGATATGGCTACACCTTC.